The 21 T cell receptor beta chains listed next were all sequenced from one sample in a study of regulatory T cells in long-lasting Graves disease. Time point reported: newly diagnosed GD, antithyroid drugs for less than 3 months. PBMCs were the source of the RNA used for TCR sequencing. iRepertoire HTBI primers and Arm-PCR of CDR3 regions built TCR beta libraries. One entry per CDR3 protein results from TCRdb running MiXCR on the multiplex PCR reads. The table shows hundreds of thousands of distinct CDR3 sequences, with around 15% occurring only once. The sequencing used peripheral blood mononuclear cells (PBMCs), collected at new diagnosis, from a patient treated with antithyroid drugs. The receptor source for this set is a female donor with Graves disease.

This clonotype was detected ten times or more. The V call is TRBV27, the J call TRBJ2-7, with D possibly TRBD1 on 6 matching bases. Germline CDR1 reads MNHEY; CDR2 reads SMNVEV (reference sequence). CDR3 length equals 12 residues. Trimming took 6 bases from V and 6 from J, leaving 12 bases between them. The CDR3 nucleotides read TGTGCCAGCAGACAGGGAGTTGCCGAGCAGTACTTC. Translated, it gives CASRQGVAEQYF.

The sample holds many counts of this clonotype. The CDR3 bases are TGTGCCAGCAGCTTAGGAGGTCGTTTCGGGGAAAAACTGTTTTTT. Translation gives CASSLGGRFGEKLFF. The chain has TRBV7-2 and TRBJ1-4; D ambiguous. Trimming took 1 base from V and 8 from J, leaving 14 bases between them. There are 15 residues in the CDR3. In germline, CDR1 is SGHTA, CDR2 FQGNSA. The whole variable domain, filled in from reference TRBV7-2 and TRBJ1-4, reads GAGVSQSPSNKVTEKGKDVELRCDPISGHTALYWYRQSLGQGLEFLIYFQGNSAPDKSGLPSDRFSAERTGGSVSTLTIQRTQQEDSAVYLCASSLGGRFGEKLFFGSGTQLSVL.

This clonotype was detected once. The rearrangement links TRBV27 to TRBJ2-1; 11 bases align to TRBD1. The germline gives CDR1 MNHEY, CDR2 SMNVEV (reference sequence). CDR3 length: 16 residues. After removal of 6 bases from V and 6 bases from J, the junction contained 10 bases not matched to a gene. CDR3 in DNA: TGTGCCAGCAGCTGGACAGGGGGCTTTTATAGCAATGAGCAGTTCTTC. Encoded protein: CASSWTGGFYSNEQFF.

This chain uses TRBV12-3 or TRBV12-4 with TRBJ2-5; 13 bases match TRBD2. There are 15 residues in the CDR3. The V segment lost 2 bases and the J segment 5 bases; nucleotides outside the gene matches: 2. Here the CDR3 reads CASSLILAGGETQYF. The CDR3 DNA sequence: TGTGCCAGCAGTTTAATACTAGCGGGAGGGGAGACCCAGTACTTC.

This clonotype was seen a handful of times. CDR3 amino acids: CASSPTGGRLNTEAFF. The CDR3 nucleotides are TGTGCCAGCAGCCCCACCGGGGGGCGTTTAAACACTGAAGCTTTCTTT. The chain is built from TRBV6-1 and TRBJ1-1, with a weak D call TRBD1 (6 bases). The V and J ends lost 6 bases and 2 bases respectively, with 19 bases between them. The CDR3 spans 16 residues. CDR1 is MNHNS, CDR2 SASEGT, per germline.

This clonotype occurred a few times. The CDR3 sequence: CASSIVSGRPQETQYF. The CDR3 DNA sequence: TGTGCCAGTAGTATAGTGAGCGGGAGACCCCAAGAGACCCAGTACTTC. The V gene is TRBV19, the J gene TRBJ2-5, with TRBD2 matching over 8 bases. The CDR3 sequence is 16 residues long. With V trimmed by 1 base and J by 1 base, 5 bases remained unmatched. CDR1 LNHDA and CDR2 SQIVND come from the germline V gene (reference sequence).

This clonotype has a handful of counts. The rearrangement joins TRBV5-1 to TRBJ2-7; D gene unclear. Germline V gives CDR1 SGHRS, CDR2 YFSETQ. CDR3 length equals 12 residues. V lost 1 base and J 5 bases, leaving 7 bases between the germline ends. This chain's CDR3 is CASSLIGDEQYF. The CDR3 DNA reads as TGCGCCAGCAGCTTGATTGGGGACGAGCAGTACTTC. The full variable domain, with the rest looked up from reference TRBV5-1 and TRBJ2-7, is KAGVTQTPRYLIKTRGQQVTLSCSPISGHRSVSWYQQTPGQGLQFLFEYFSETQRNKGNFPGRFSGRQFSNSRSEMNVSTLELGDSALYLCASSLIGDEQYFGPGTRLTVT.

Ten or more counts support this clonotype. The chain has TRBV3-1 and TRBJ2-1, with TRBD2 matching 8 bases. Germline CDR1 is LGHDT and CDR2 is YNNKEL (reference sequence). This CDR3 is built from 15 residues. Trimming removed 4 bases from V and 4 bases from J; junction bases left unmatched: 6. CDR3 sequence reads: CASSPRTSRYNEQFF. The CDR3 DNA is TGTGCCAGCAGCCCACGGACTAGCAGATACAATGAGCAGTTCTTC.

V is TRBV11-2 and J is TRBJ2-1, with TRBD2 matching over 7 bases. The CDR3 has 16 residues. Germline V CDR1 and CDR2: SGHAT, FQNNGV. The junction had 12 bases not matched to a gene; V was cut back by 5 bases and J by 5 bases. CDR3 region: CASSQVTSETDNEQFF. As DNA, the CDR3 is TGTGCCAGCAGCCAAGTAACTAGCGAAACAGACAATGAGCAGTTCTTC.

This clonotype showed up just a few times. This chain uses TRBV7-2 with TRBJ2-1; 11 nucleotides match TRBD2. Germline trimming cut 3 bases from V and 7 bases from J; bases unmatched to any gene: 17. The length of the CDR3 is 19 residues. From germline, CDR1 is SGHTA and CDR2 FQGNSA. The CDR3 reads CASSFKPPKLAGGLNEQFF. The CDR3 nucleotides are TGTGCCAGCAGCTTTAAGCCACCGAAATTAGCGGGAGGGCTGAATGAGCAGTTCTTC.

This clonotype was seen ten or more times. The chain is built from TRBV28 and TRBJ2-1; no reliable D call. The CDR3 has 13 amino acids. Germline loops: CDR1 MDHEN, CDR2 SYDVKM. The ends were cut back, 5 bases at V and 5 bases at J, with 10 bases in the middle. The chain's CDR3 is CASSDRWDNEQFF. DNA of the CDR3: TGTGCCAGCAGTGACCGGTGGGACAATGAGCAGTTCTTC.

This clonotype has more than one count but fewer than ten. V and J are TRBV7-2 and TRBJ1-5; D is possibly TRBD1 (5 bases). V was cut by 2 bases and J by 6 bases, with 17 bases left in between. The CDR3 is made up of 16 amino acids. CDR1 is SGHTA, CDR2 FQGNSA, per germline. CDR3 coding DNA: TGTGCCAGCAGCTTATTAGGGGCAGCGGGCGGTCAGCCCCAGCATTTT. This translates into CASSLLGAAGGQPQHF.

In regard to this clonotype: Since a much larger clone is just one base distant, this may be a read error. The chain has TRBV18 and TRBJ1-4; D remains unclear. Germline loops: CDR1 KGHSH, CDR2 LQKENI. The germline V and J ends were trimmed by 3 bases and 10 bases, with 15 bases remaining between them. This CDR3 comprises 14 residues. CDR3: CASSPGTSARKLFF. The CDR3 region has the DNA TGTGCCAGCTCACCGGGTACGTCCGCGCGAAAACTGTTTTTT.

This clonotype was seen at least ten times. This sequence joins TRBV30 and TRBJ1-2, with 9 bases matching TRBD1. With 2 bases clipped from V and 8 bases from J, the junction kept 0 bases outside the gene matches. This CDR3 has 11 residues. Germline CDR1 is GTSNPN and CDR2 is SVGIG (reference sequence). CDR3 coding DNA: TGTGCCTGGAGTACAGGGGGCGGCTACACCTTC. Amino acid sequence: CAWSTGGGYTF. The entire variable domain, with the rest obtained from reference TRBV30 and TRBJ1-2, is as follows: SQTIHQWPATLVQPVGSPLSLECTVEGTSNPNLYWYRQAAGRGLQLLFYSVGIGQISSEVPQNLSASRPQDRQFILSSKKLLLSDSGFYLCAWSTGGGYTFGSGTRLTVV.

The gene calls are TRBV20-1 and TRBJ2-3; 12 bases line up with TRBD2. V trimming: 3 bases; J trimming: 1 base; junction bases outside the gene matches: 11. Germline CDR1 reads DFQATT; CDR2 reads SNEGSKA (reference sequence). This CDR3 has 18 amino acids. CDR3 sequence reads: CSASGFLAGGQGTDTQYF. The CDR3 DNA reads as TGCAGTGCTAGTGGTTTCCTAGCGGGGGGGCAAGGCACAGATACGCAGTATTTT.

This clonotype was observed a few times. This chain uses TRBV2 with TRBJ2-5; tentative D call: TRBD1 (5 bases). The CDR3 has 14 amino acids. V gave up 6 bases and J gave up 2 bases, with 13 bases separating them. The germline V gene encodes CDR1 SNHLY and CDR2 FYNNEI. The CDR3 loop is CASRDHTGQETQYF. The DNA of the CDR3 is TGTGCCAGCAGGGACCATACAGGACAAGAGACCCAGTACTTC.

V usage is TRBV7-9 and J usage is TRBJ2-1; possible D gene TRBD2, 6 bases. This CDR3 is 17 amino acids long. From germline, CDR1 is SEHNR and CDR2 FQNEAQ (reference sequence). Trimming left V 3 bases short and J 2 bases short, with 17 bases between. CDR3 nucleotide sequence: TGTGCCAGCAGCTTTCCCAGGCGGGGTCCCCCCTACAATGAGCAGTTCTTC. Protein product: CASSFPRRGPPYNEQFF.

The chain is built from TRBV18 and TRBJ1-1, with a possible D match to TRBD1 (5 bases). Germline V gene lookup returns CDR1 KGHSH and CDR2 LQKENI. The CDR3 totals 12 residues. V lost 6 bases and J lost 2, with 7 bases in between. The CDR3 region is CASSTVNTEAFF. CDR3 coding DNA: TGTGCCAGCTCGACAGTTAACACTGAAGCTTTCTTT. Full variable domain (missing parts from reference TRBV18 and TRBJ1-1): NAGVMQNPRHLVRRRGQEARLRCSPMKGHSHVYWYRQLPEEGLKFMVYLQKENIIDESGMPKERFSAEFPKEGPSILRIQQVVRGDSAAYFCASSTVNTEAFFGQGTRLTVV.

This clonotype has ten or more counts. The rearrangement uses TRBV24-1 and TRBJ1-1; 8 nucleotides agree with TRBD1. The CDR3 spans 15 residues. V trimming: 4 bases; J trimming: 3 bases; junction bases outside the gene matches: 6. The germline gives CDR1 KGHDR, CDR2 SFDVKD. DNA for the CDR3: TGTGCCACCAGTGACATGGACAGGGAGGACACTGAAGCTTTCTTT. Translated: CATSDMDREDTEAFF.

The sample holds many counts of this clonotype. The rearrangement uses TRBV28 and TRBJ2-5; 8 bases align to TRBD2. V lost 7 bases and J lost 2; bases outside the gene matches: 6. There are 14 residues in the CDR3. Germline V lookup: CDR1 MDHEN, CDR2 SYDVKM. The DNA for the CDR3 is TGTGCCAGCACGGGCGGGAGGTCTCAAGAGACCCAGTACTTC. Its protein is CASTGGRSQETQYF.

This clonotype was counted ten times or more. This sequence joins TRBV7-2 and TRBJ2-4, with D perhaps TRBD2 (6 bases). Germline V gene sequence: CDR1 SGHTA, CDR2 FQGNSA. V shed 4 bases and J shed 5 bases, with 9 bases lying between them. CDR3 length equals 13 residues. The CDR3 region is CASSSLAENIQYF. CDR3 DNA sequence: TGTGCCAGCAGCTCTTTAGCGGAAAACATTCAGTACTTC. Complete variable domain (other parts from reference TRBV7-2 and TRBJ2-4): GAGVSQSPSNKVTEKGKDVELRCDPISGHTALYWYRQSLGQGLEFLIYFQGNSAPDKSGLPSDRFSAERTGGSVSTLTIQRTQQEDSAVYLCASSSLAENIQYFGAGTRLSVL.